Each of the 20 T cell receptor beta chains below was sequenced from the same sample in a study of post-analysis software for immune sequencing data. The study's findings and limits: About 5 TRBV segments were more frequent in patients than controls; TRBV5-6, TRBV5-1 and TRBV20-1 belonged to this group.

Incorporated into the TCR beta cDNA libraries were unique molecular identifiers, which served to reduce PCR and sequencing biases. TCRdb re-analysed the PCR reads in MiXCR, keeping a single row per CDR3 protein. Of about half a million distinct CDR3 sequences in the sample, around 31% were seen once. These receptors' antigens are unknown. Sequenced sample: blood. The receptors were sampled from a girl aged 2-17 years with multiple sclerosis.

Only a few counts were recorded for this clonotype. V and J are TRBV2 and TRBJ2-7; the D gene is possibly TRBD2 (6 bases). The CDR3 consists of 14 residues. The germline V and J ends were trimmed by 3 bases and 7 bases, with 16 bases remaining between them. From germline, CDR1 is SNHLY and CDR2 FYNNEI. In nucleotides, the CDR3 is TGTGCCAGCAGTGACGCGGGCGGGGTAAAAGAGCAGTACTTC. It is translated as CASSDAGGVKEQYF.

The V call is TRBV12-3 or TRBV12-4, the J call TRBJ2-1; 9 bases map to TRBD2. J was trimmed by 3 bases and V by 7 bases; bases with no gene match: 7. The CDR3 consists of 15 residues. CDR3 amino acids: CASTRSSGIYNEQFF. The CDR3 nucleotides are TGTGCCAGCACCCGGTCTAGCGGGATCTACAATGAGCAGTTCTTC.

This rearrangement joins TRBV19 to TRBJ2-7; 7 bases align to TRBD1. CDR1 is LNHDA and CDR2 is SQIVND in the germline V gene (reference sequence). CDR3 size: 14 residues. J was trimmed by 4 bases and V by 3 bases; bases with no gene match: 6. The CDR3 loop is CASSMIPGGYEQYF. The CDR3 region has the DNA TGTGCCAGTAGTATGATTCCAGGGGGATACGAGCAGTACTTC.

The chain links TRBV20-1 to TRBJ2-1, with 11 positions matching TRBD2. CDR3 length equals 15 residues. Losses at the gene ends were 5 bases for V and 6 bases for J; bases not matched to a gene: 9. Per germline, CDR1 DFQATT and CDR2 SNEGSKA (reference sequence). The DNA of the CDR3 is TGCAGTGCTGAGACCCCTAGCGGGGGGACCAATGAGCAGTTCTTC. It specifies CSAETPSGGTNEQFF.

The CDR3 DNA sequence: TGCAGTGCTATGGGCAGCTTAGCAAATCAGCCCCAGCATTTT. Protein product: CSAMGSLANQPQHF. The chain recombines TRBV20-1 with TRBJ1-5; D gene uncertain. V was cut by 4 bases and J by 4 bases, with 14 bases left in between. The CDR3 spans 14 residues. The germline gives CDR1 DFQATT, CDR2 SNEGSKA (reference sequence).

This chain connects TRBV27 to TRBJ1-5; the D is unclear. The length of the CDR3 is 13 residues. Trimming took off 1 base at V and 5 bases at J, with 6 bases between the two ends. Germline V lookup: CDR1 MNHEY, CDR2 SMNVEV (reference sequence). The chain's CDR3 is CASSLYEDQPQHF. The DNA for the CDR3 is TGTGCCAGCAGTTTATATGAGGATCAGCCCCAGCATTTT.

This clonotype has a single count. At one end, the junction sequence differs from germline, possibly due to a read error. CDR3 amino acids: CASTNTVYNEQYF. The CDR3 DNA is TGCGCTAGCACCAACACCGTTTACAATGAGCAGTACTTC. The rearrangement links TRBV23-1 to TRBJ2-7; D unresolved. TRBV23-1 is sorted into the ORF group, with uncertain function. This CDR3 comprises 13 residues.

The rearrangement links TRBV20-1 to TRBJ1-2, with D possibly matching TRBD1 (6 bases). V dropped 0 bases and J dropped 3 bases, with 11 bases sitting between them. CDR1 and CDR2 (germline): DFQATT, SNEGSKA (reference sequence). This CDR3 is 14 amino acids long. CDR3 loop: CSARDVQGDYGYTF. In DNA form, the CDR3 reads TGCAGTGCTAGAGATGTACAGGGAGACTATGGCTACACCTTC.

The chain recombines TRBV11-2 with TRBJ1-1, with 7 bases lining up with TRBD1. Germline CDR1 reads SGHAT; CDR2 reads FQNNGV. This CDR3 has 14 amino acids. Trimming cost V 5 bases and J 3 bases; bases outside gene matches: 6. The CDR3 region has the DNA TGTGCCAGCAGCATCGCCAGGGGGTACACTGAAGCTTTCTTT. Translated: CASSIARGYTEAFF.

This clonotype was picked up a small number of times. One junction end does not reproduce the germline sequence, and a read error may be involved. The CDR3 reads CSARDGWDGAYSEQFF. The CDR3 DNA follows: TGCAGTGCTAGAGATGGCTGGGACGGGGCCTACAGTGAGCAGTTCTTC. V and J are TRBV20-1 and TRBJ2-1; D may match TRBD1 or TRBD2 (5 bases each). CDR3 length: 16 residues. Germline V lookup: CDR1 DFQATT, CDR2 SNEGSKA (reference sequence).

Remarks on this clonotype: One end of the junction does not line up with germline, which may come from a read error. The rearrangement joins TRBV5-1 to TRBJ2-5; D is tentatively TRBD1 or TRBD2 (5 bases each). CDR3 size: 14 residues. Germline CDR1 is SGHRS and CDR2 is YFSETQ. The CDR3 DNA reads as TGCGCCTGCAGCCGCCGGGACGGCCAGGAGACCCAGTACTTC. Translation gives CACSRRDGQETQYF.

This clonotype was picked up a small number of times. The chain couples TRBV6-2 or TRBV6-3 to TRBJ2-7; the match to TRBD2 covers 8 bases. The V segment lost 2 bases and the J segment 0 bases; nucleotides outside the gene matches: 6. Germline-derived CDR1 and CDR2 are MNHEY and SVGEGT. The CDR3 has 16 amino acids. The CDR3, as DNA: TGTGCCAGCAGTTACGGGCTAGCGGGCCTCTCCTACGAGCAGTACTTC. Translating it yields CASSYGLAGLSYEQYF.

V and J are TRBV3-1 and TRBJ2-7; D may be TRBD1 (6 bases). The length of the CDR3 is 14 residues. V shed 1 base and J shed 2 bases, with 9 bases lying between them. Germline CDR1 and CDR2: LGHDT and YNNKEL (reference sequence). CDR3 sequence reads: CASSQAHRAYEQYF. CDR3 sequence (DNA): TGTGCCAGCAGCCAAGCCCACAGGGCCTACGAGCAGTACTTC.

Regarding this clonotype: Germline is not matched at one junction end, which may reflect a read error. CDR3 sequence (DNA): TGCAGTGTTAGAGAGGTCGGGAATCAGCCCCAGCATTTT. Encoded protein: CSVREVGNQPQHF. V gene TRBV20-1 combines with J gene TRBJ1-5; D remains ambiguous. The germline gives CDR1 DFQATT, CDR2 SNEGSKA (reference sequence). The CDR3 is 13 residues long.

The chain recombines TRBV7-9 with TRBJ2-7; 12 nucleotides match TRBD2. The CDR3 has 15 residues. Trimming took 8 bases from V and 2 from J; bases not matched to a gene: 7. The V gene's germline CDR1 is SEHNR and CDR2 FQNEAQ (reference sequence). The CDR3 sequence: CASVLAGGLTYEQYF. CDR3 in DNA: TGTGCCAGCGTCCTAGCGGGAGGGCTAACCTACGAGCAGTACTTC.

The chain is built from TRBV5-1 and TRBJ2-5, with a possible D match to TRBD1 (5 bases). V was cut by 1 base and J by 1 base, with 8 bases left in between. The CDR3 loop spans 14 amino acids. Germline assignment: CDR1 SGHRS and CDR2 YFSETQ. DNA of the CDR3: TGCGCCAGCAGCTTGATTACAGGCCAAGAGACCCAGTACTTC. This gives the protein CASSLITGQETQYF. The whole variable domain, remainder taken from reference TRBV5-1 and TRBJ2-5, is KAGVTQTPRYLIKTRGQQVTLSCSPISGHRSVSWYQQTPGQGLQFLFEYFSETQRNKGNFPGRFSGRQFSNSRSEMNVSTLELGDSALYLCASSLITGQETQYFGPGTRLLVL.

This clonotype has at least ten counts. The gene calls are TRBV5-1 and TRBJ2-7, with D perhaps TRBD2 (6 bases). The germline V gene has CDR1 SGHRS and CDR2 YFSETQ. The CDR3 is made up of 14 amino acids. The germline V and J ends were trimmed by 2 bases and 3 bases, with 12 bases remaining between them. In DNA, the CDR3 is TGCGCCAGCAGCTTAGCGGGTGGGGACTACGAGCAGTACTTC. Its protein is CASSLAGGDYEQYF.

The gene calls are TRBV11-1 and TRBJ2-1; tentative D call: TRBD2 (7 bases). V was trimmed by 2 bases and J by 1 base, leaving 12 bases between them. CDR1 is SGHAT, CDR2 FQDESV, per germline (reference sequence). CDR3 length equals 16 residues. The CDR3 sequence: CASSLRGGQSYNEQFF. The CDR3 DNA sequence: TGTGCCAGCAGCTTAAGGGGGGGGCAATCCTACAATGAGCAGTTCTTC. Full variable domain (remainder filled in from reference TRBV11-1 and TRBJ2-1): EAEVAQSPRYKITEKSQAVAFWCDPISGHATLYWYRQILGQGPELLVQFQDESVVDDSQLPKDRFSAERLKGVDSTLKIQPAELGDSAMYLCASSLRGGQSYNEQFFGPGTRLTVL.

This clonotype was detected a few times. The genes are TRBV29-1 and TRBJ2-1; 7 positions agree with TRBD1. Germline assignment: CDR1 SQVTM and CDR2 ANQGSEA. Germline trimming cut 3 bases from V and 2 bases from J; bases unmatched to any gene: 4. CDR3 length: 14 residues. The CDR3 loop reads CSVEGRGPYNEQFF. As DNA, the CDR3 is TGCAGCGTTGAGGGTAGGGGGCCCTACAATGAGCAGTTCTTC.

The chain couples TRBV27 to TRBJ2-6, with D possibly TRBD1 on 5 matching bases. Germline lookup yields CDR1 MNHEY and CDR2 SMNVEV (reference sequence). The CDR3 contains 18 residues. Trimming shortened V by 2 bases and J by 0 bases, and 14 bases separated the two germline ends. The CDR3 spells CASSLRARELSGANVLTF. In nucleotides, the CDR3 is TGTGCCAGCAGTTTACGGGCCAGGGAACTCTCTGGGGCCAACGTCCTGACTTTC.